Listed below are T cell receptor beta chains from one sample, sequenced in a study of cytomegalovirus exposure and HLA in healthy donors. Profiling relied on immunoSEQ multiplex PCR, and the TCRdb table lists in-frame clones only, not all of them. The table lists some 150,000 clones, over 75% of them singletons, with 2% to 2.5% in the top ten. The sequenced material came from PBMCs. These receptors all come from a man aged 45-65 years in good health and CMV-seronegative. The CDR3 runs from the conserved cysteine through the conserved F or W. D genes are given only for firm matches. Not all rows give a size; the values are once, few, many and, for expanded clones, a class.

v_gene	j_gene	d_gene	abundance	CDR3nt	CDR3aa
TRBV19	TRBJ2-7	TRBD1	-	TGTGCCAGTAGTACATCCGCCGGGACAGGGTACTACGAGCAGTACTTC	CASSTSAGTGYYEQYF
TRBV25-1	TRBJ2-1	-	-	TGTGCCAGCACCCCCCCCGGGGGTTCCCCCTACAATGAGCAGTTCTTC	CASTPPGGSPYNEQFF
TRBV27	TRBJ1-1	TRBD1	-	TGTGCCAGCAGTTCCCAGGGGGCGAGTGAAGCTTTCTTT	CASSSQGASEAFF
TRBV6-5	TRBJ2-7	TRBD1	-	TGTGCCAGCGGACCAGACAGGGGTAGCGAGCAGTACTTC	CASGPDRGSEQYF
TRBV28	TRBJ1-2	TRBD1	once	TGTGCCAGCCTTTCTACTTCCGGGACAGGGACATTTGGCTACACCTTC	CASLSTSGTGTFGYTF
TRBV27	TRBJ1-1	-	-	TGTGCCAGCAGTTCTCAGATTATGAACACTGAAGCTTTCTTT	CASSSQIMNTEAFF
TRBV6-1	TRBJ1-3	TRBD1	-	TGTGCCAGCCGAACGACAGGGCCTGGAAACACCATATATTTT	CASRTTGPGNTIYF
TRBV19	TRBJ1-1	-	-	TGTGCCAGTAGTTCGGGTTCTGAGGGTCTAACTGAAGCTTTCTTT	CASSSGSEGLTEAFF
TRBV15	TRBJ2-7	TRBD2	-	TGTGCCACCAGCAGAGCCCTTGGGGGCGGGGGGGCCTACGAGCAGTACTTC	CATSRALGGGGAYEQYF
TRBV7-8	TRBJ1-5	-	-	TGTGCCAGCAGTTCCCAACTCGCGAGCAATCAGCCCCAGCATTTT	CASSSQLASNQPQHF
TRBV15	TRBJ2-1	TRBD2	-	TGTGCCACCAGCGGCGGACTAGCGGGGGGCTGGGTCTCCGATGAGCAGTTCTTC	CATSGGLAGGWVSDEQFF
TRBV10-2	TRBJ2-1	-	-	TGCGCCACCACGGAGAGGGATGAGCAGTTCTTC	CATTERDEQFF
TRBV7-9	TRBJ2-5	-	-	TGTGCCAGCAGCTTAGGGACAGCTCAAGAGACCCAGTACTTC	CASSLGTAQETQYF
TRBV6-1	TRBJ1-2	-	-	TGTGCCAGCAGTGAAGGAACAGGGACTAACTATGGCTACACCTTC	CASSEGTGTNYGYTF
TRBV9	TRBJ1-3	TRBD1	-	TGTGCCAGCAGCGTAGGACAGGGCTCCGGAAACACCATATATTTT	CASSVGQGSGNTIYF
TRBV4-2	TRBJ1-2	TRBD1	-	TGTGCCAGCAGCCAAGCAGATTCGACAGGGGGTACCTATGGCTACACCTTC	CASSQADSTGGTYGYTF
TRBV5-4	TRBJ2-3	-	-	TGTGCCAGCAGCTTGCAGACAGATACGCAGTATTTT	CASSLQTDTQYF
TRBV30	TRBJ2-1	-	-	TGTGCCTGGAGGGTTCGGGGACTCAGCTCCTACAATGAGCAGTTCTTC	CAWRVRGLSSYNEQFF
TRBV12-2	TRBJ2-7	-	-	TGTGCAAGTCGCTTAGCTGGCAACGAGCAGTACTTC	CASRLAGNEQYF
TRBV5-1	TRBJ1-4	-	once	TGCGCCAGCAGCCTGGGACTCCTCACTAATGAAAAACTGTTTTTT	CASSLGLLTNEKLFF
TRBV5-1	TRBJ2-3	TRBD2	few	TGCGCCAGCAGCCAACCGGGACTAGCGGGAACGAGCACAGATACGCAGTATTTT	CASSQPGLAGTSTDTQYF
TRBV7-9	TRBJ2-3	TRBD2	few	TGTGCCAGCAGCCCTTTTAGCGGGGGACGGGAAGATACGCAGTATTTT	CASSPFSGGREDTQYF
TRBV5-1	TRBJ2-1	TRBD1	-	TGCGCCAGCAGCTTGGAAGGACAGGGGTGGAATGAGCAGTTCTTC	CASSLEGQGWNEQFF
TRBV6-1	TRBJ1-2	-	-	TGTGCCAGCTCGAAGGGGCAGCTAGATGGCTACACCTTC	CASSKGQLDGYTF
TRBV11-2	TRBJ2-1	TRBD1	-	TGTGCCAGCAGTCGGGACAGGGGTAGTTACAATGAGCAGTTCTTC	CASSRDRGSYNEQFF
TRBV6-1	TRBJ2-3	-	-	TGTGCCAGCGGGGGGTCTTGGGTGGGGGATACGCAGTATTTT	CASGGSWVGDTQYF
TRBV11-3	TRBJ2-2	TRBD1	-	TGTGCCAGCAGGTTCCTGCAGGGGGACCTTAACACCGGGGAGCTGTTTTTT	CASRFLQGDLNTGELFF
TRBV27	TRBJ2-2	TRBD2	-	TGTGCCAGCAGTTTCGGGGGGGCCGGGGAGCTGTTTTTT	CASSFGGAGELFF
TRBV10-3	TRBJ2-7	-	-	TGTGCCATCAGTGAGTCTAACCCGGGGGTCCAGTACTTC	CAISESNPGVQYF
TRBV6-6	TRBJ2-1	TRBD1	-	TGTGCCAGCACGGGACAGGGGTCCTACAATGAGCAGTTCTTC	CASTGQGSYNEQFF
TRBV6-1	TRBJ1-5	TRBD1	-	TGTGCCAGCAGTGAACAGGACAGGCCTAATCAGCCCCAGCATTTT	CASSEQDRPNQPQHF
TRBV27	TRBJ2-7	-	-	TGTGCCAGCAGCCGAGACAGTACCTACGAGCAGTACTTC	CASSRDSTYEQYF
TRBV6-1	TRBJ1-1	-	-	TGTGCCAGCACCTTCCGGCTGGGAGGGAACGGTGAAGCTTTCTTT	CASTFRLGGNGEAFF
TRBV9	TRBJ2-3	-	once	TGTGCCAGCAGCCCGCAGGGAGATACGCAGTATTTT	CASSPQGDTQYF
TRBV7-6	TRBJ2-2	-	few	TGTGCCAGCAGCTCAACTCAGGGTTCAGGCGGGGAGCTGTTTTTT	CASSSTQGSGGELFF
TRBV28	TRBJ1-6	TRBD1	-	TGTGCCACCTCACCTCAGGACAGGAGGAATTCACCCCTCCACTTT	CATSPQDRRNSPLHF
TRBV4-1	TRBJ2-7	TRBD1	-	TGCGCCAGCAGCCAAGTACCCGGGACAGACAACTACGAGCAGTACTTC	CASSQVPGTDNYEQYF
TRBV18	TRBJ1-5	-	-	TGTGCCAGCTCACCGTCAGGGGATCAGCCCCAGCATTTT	CASSPSGDQPQHF
TRBV2	TRBJ1-6	TRBD1	-	TGTGCCAGCAGTGAATTAAGGGACAGCTTTTCACCCCTCCACTTT	CASSELRDSFSPLHF
TRBV29-1	TRBJ1-1	-	few	TGCAGCGTTATCCGGGACAAAGCTTTCTTT	CSVIRDKAFF